One sample yielded the 30 T cell receptor beta chains listed below, sequenced in a study of blood T cell repertoires in COVID-19. Some clones are missing from TCRdb's copy, which holds only in-frame ones; the method was immunoSEQ multiplex PCR. In the table there are hundreds of thousands of clones, around nine tenths of which are singletons. Input material: PBMCs or T cells enriched from blood (not recorded which). Source of these receptors: a man between 60 and 75 years old who had recovered from COVID-19.

The rearrangement joins TRBV19 to TRBJ1-1; 8 bases line up with TRBD1. The CDR3 is 13 residues long. J lost 6 bases, V lost 6 bases, and 6 bases had no gene match. Germline V gene sequence: CDR1 LNHDA, CDR2 SQIVND (reference sequence). The CDR3 spells CASRSGQGSEAFF. The CDR3 DNA follows: TGTGCCAGTAGAAGTGGACAGGGCTCTGAAGCTTTCTTT.

The V call is TRBV5-8, the J call TRBJ1-6, with TRBD1 as a possible D gene (5 bases). The germline CDR1 and CDR2 sequences are SGHTS and YDEGEE. V was trimmed by 4 bases and J by 8 bases, leaving 13 bases between them. This CDR3 spans 14 amino acids. CDR3 amino acids: CASSHGGFDSPLHF. CDR3 nucleotide sequence: TGTGCCAGCAGCCATGGGGGGTTTGATTCACCCCTCCACTTT. Filled out from reference TRBV5-8 and TRBJ1-6, the complete variable domain reads EAGVTQSPTHLIKTRGQQATLRCSPISGHTSVYWYQQALGLGLQFLLWYDEGEERNRGNFPPRFSGRQFPNYSSELNVNALELEDSALYLCASSHGGFDSPLHFGNGTRLTVT.

CDR3 bases: TGTGCCTTAGGACAGGGTTTCTACGAGCAGTACTTC. Its translation: CALGQGFYEQYF. The genes are TRBV30 and TRBJ2-7; TRBD1 matches 8 bases. There are 12 residues in the CDR3. CDR1 and CDR2 (germline): GTSNPN, SVGIG (reference sequence). Unmatched junction bases numbered 5, after V lost 7 bases and J lost 3 bases.

The chain couples TRBV9 to TRBJ1-1; 8 nucleotides align to TRBD1. The V segment lost 4 bases and the J segment 2 bases; nucleotides outside the gene matches: 7. The germline CDR1 and CDR2 sequences are SGDLS and YYNGEE. The CDR3 extends over 15 amino acids. For the CDR3, the DNA is TGTGCCAGCAGCCCCCGGACAGGGATTAACACTGAAGCTTTCTTT. Translated: CASSPRTGINTEAFF.

The V call is TRBV5-6, the J call TRBJ2-7; D perhaps matches TRBD1 (5 bases). The germline V gene has CDR1 SGHDT and CDR2 YYEEEE. This CDR3 has 19 amino acids. V was clipped by 4 bases and J by 5 bases, with 31 bases between them. The CDR3 here is CASSPVAGQGQLRADEQYF. The CDR3 nucleotides are TGTGCCAGCAGCCCCGTCGCCGGACAAGGTCAATTAAGGGCCGACGAGCAGTACTTC.

The chain is built from TRBV3-1 (or the pseudogene TRBV3-2) and TRBJ1-1, with unresolved D. The CDR3 runs to 13 residues. Germline lookup yields CDR1 LGHDT and CDR2 YNNKEL (reference sequence). Trimming removed 0 bases at V and 6 bases at J, with 8 bases between. CDR3 region: CASSQDPVAEAFF. The CDR3 region has the DNA TGTGCCAGCAGCCAAGATCCGGTGGCTGAAGCTTTCTTT.

The DNA for the CDR3 is TGTGCCACCAGTGATCCCTACCGGAGATACGGTGAGCAGTTCTTC. This sequence encodes CATSDPYRRYGEQFF. The rearrangement links TRBV24-1 to TRBJ2-1; no clear D. The germline CDR1 and CDR2 sequences are KGHDR and SFDVKD. The CDR3 has 15 residues. The ends were cut back, 3 bases at V and 9 bases at J, with 17 bases in the middle.

The chain has TRBV18 and TRBJ1-3; 10 positions match TRBD1. CDR3 length: 18 amino acids. The V gene end was trimmed by 3 bases and the J gene end by 2 bases; junction bases not matched to a gene: 10. Germline V CDR1 and CDR2: KGHSH, LQKENI. This CDR3 reads CASSPTPGQGNTGNTIYF. The CDR3 nucleotides are TGTGCCAGCTCACCCACGCCGGGACAGGGGAATACTGGAAACACCATATATTTT. The whole variable domain, remainder taken from reference TRBV18 and TRBJ1-3, is NAGVMQNPRHLVRRRGQEARLRCSPMKGHSHVYWYRQLPEEGLKFMVYLQKENIIDESGMPKERFSAEFPKEGPSILRIQQVVRGDSAAYFCASSPTPGQGNTGNTIYFGEGSWLTVV.

The chain carries TRBV19 and TRBJ2-1, with 7 bases that match TRBD2. Germline V gives CDR1 LNHDA, CDR2 SQIVND (reference sequence). V lost 5 bases to trimming and J lost 7 bases; unmatched junction nucleotides: 11. The length of the CDR3 is 15 residues. The CDR3 DNA reads as TGTGCCAGTAGTCGTCGTCGGGAGGTTGGAAATGAGCAGTTCTTC. Amino acid sequence: CASSRRREVGNEQFF.

This rearrangement joins TRBV6-5 to TRBJ1-2; D might be TRBD1 (5 bases). With 2 bases removed from V and 5 bases from J, the gap between germline ends came to 18 bases. Germline loops: CDR1 MNHEY, CDR2 SVGAGI. The CDR3 extends over 16 amino acids. Here the CDR3 DNA reads TGTGCCAGCAGTTACATTAGTAATCCATCAGGGTATGGCTACACCTTC. It encodes CASSYISNPSGYGYTF.

V gene TRBV19 combines with J gene TRBJ1-5; possibly TRBD1 for D (5 bases). The CDR3 is made up of 15 amino acids. Trimming shortened V by 4 bases and J by 7 bases, and 17 bases separated the two germline ends. Germline V lookup: CDR1 LNHDA, CDR2 SQIVND (reference sequence). The CDR3 loop reads CASSKGEGRRQPQHF. Written as DNA, the CDR3 is TGTGCCAGTAGTAAGGGAGAGGGGAGGAGGCAGCCCCAGCATTTT.

The chain employs TRBV5-8 and TRBJ2-3; tentatively, D is TRBD2 (6 bases). Looked up from germline, CDR1 is SGHTS and CDR2 is YDEGEE. V gave up 5 bases and J gave up 2 bases, with 9 bases separating them. The CDR3 contains 13 residues. CDR3 nucleotide sequence: TGTGCCAGCAGAGGGAGGTTCACAGATACGCAGTATTTT. Its translation is CASRGRFTDTQYF.

This chain links TRBV10-2 with TRBJ1-4; TRBD1 matches at 7 bases. The CDR3 runs 15 residues. The V and J ends lost 6 bases and 5 bases, in that order; junction bases with no gene match: 9. Germline V gene sequence: CDR1 WSHSY, CDR2 SAAADI. DNA of the CDR3: TGCGCCAGCAGGACAGGGAGCAACTTAAATGAAAAACTGTTTTTT. Amino acids: CASRTGSNLNEKLFF.

This chain connects TRBV4-1 to TRBJ2-5; the match to TRBD2 covers 9 bases. The J segment lost 5 bases and the V segment lost 1 base, leaving 8 bases of the junction unmatched. This CDR3 contains 16 residues. The germline V gene encodes CDR1 MGHRA and CDR2 YSYEKL. As DNA, the CDR3 is TGCGCCAGCAGCCAAGCGGCGGCGGGGGGGAGGGAGACCCAGTACTTC. This sequence encodes CASSQAAAGGRETQYF.

The chain is built from TRBV6-5 and TRBJ1-3; a weak D match, TRBD1 (6 bases). The germline V gene encodes CDR1 MNHEY and CDR2 SVGAGI. Trimming stripped 10 bases from V and 3 bases from J, with 10 bases between. This CDR3 has 12 residues. The CDR3 is CAITGNGNTIYF. The CDR3 nucleotides read TGTGCCATAACAGGGAATGGAAACACCATATATTTT.

The chain links TRBV9 to TRBJ1-2, with TRBD1 matching over 9 bases. Germline CDR1 is SGDLS and CDR2 is YYNGEE. V gave up 6 bases and J gave up 3 bases; unmatched junction bases: 6. There are 14 residues in the CDR3. The CDR3, as DNA: TGTGCCAGCAACCCGACAGGGGGGTACTATGGCTACACCTTC. Amino acid sequence: CASNPTGGYYGYTF.

The CDR3 loop reads CATSDHSGDQPQHF. As DNA, the CDR3 is TGTGCCACCAGTGATCACAGCGGGGATCAGCCCCAGCATTTT. This chain joins TRBV24-1 and TRBJ1-5; no firm D call. The CDR3 is 14 residues long. The V end lost 3 bases, the J end lost 5 bases, and 10 bases lay between the germline ends. Germline V gene sequence: CDR1 KGHDR, CDR2 SFDVKD.

As to this clone: This specimen includes other DNA sequences encoding the same CDR3. The chain carries TRBV7-9 and TRBJ2-1, with D maybe TRBD2 (6 bases). The V gene lost 5 bases and the J gene lost 7 bases, with 9 bases spanning the gap. Per the germline V gene, CDR1 is SEHNR and CDR2 is FQNEAQ (reference sequence). The CDR3 sequence is 12 residues long. CDR3 in amino acids: CASSTEGNEQFF. The DNA of the CDR3 is TGTGCCAGCAGCACGGAGGGGAATGAGCAGTTCTTC.

This chain uses TRBV19 with TRBJ1-4; 10 positions match TRBD1. The CDR3 is 15 residues long. Germline-derived CDR1 and CDR2 are LNHDA and SQIVND (reference sequence). Trimming removed 9 bases from V and 2 bases from J; junction bases left unmatched: 6. In nucleotides, the CDR3 is TGTGCCAGCACGGACAGGGGGTCTACTAATGAAAAACTGTTTTTT. Its translation: CASTDRGSTNEKLFF.

The chain carries TRBV11-3 and TRBJ1-4, with a tentative D call TRBD1 (5 bases). Between the trimmed V and J ends, which lost 5 bases and 8 bases, there was a span of 18 bases. Per germline, CDR1 SGHNT and CDR2 YENEEA. CDR3 length equals 15 residues. Here the CDR3 DNA reads TGTGCCAGCAGCCCAGGCGGGGCCATCGGGGAAAAACTGTTTTTT. Protein sequence: CASSPGGAIGEKLFF.

This sequence joins TRBV19 and TRBJ2-1, with TRBD2 identical over 7 bases. CDR3 size: 15 residues. The junction had 5 bases not matched to a gene; V was cut back by 6 bases and J by 0 bases. Germline V gene lookup returns CDR1 LNHDA and CDR2 SQIVND (reference sequence). The CDR3 sequence is CASSRSGNSYNEQFF. CDR3 nucleotide sequence: TGTGCCAGTAGCCGGAGCGGGAACTCCTACAATGAGCAGTTCTTC. The full variable domain, with the rest looked up from reference TRBV19 and TRBJ2-1, is DGGITQSPKYLFRKEGQNVTLSCEQNLNHDAMYWYRQDPGQGLRLIYYSQIVNDFQKGDIAEGYSVSREKKESFPLTVTSAQKNPTAFYLCASSRSGNSYNEQFFGPGTRLTVL.

This clone was recorded only once. The rearrangement joins TRBV18 to TRBJ1-2; D unresolved. Germline lookup yields CDR1 KGHSH and CDR2 LQKENI. The CDR3 has 16 amino acids. Deletions cut 4 bases from V and 2 bases from J, with 17 bases between. DNA for the CDR3: TGTGCCAGCTCACTACTAACGGGATATGAGAACTATGGCTACACCTTC. It translates to CASSLLTGYENYGYTF.

There are a few counts of this clone. V usage is TRBV27 and J usage is TRBJ1-4, with 9 bases lining up with TRBD1. J was trimmed by 2 bases and V by 7 bases; bases with no gene match: 2. The germline V gene has CDR1 MNHEY and CDR2 SMNVEV (reference sequence). CDR3 length equals 14 residues. Here the CDR3 DNA reads TGTGCCAGCAAACAGGGGGCCACTAATGAAAAACTGTTTTTT. Residues: CASKQGATNEKLFF.

This chain links TRBV15 with TRBJ1-2, with D perhaps matching TRBD1 (5 bases). The CDR3 has 15 amino acids. CDR1 and CDR2 from the germline V gene are LNHNV and YYDKDF (reference sequence). Trimming took off 0 bases at V and 8 bases at J, with 16 bases between the two ends. CDR3 in amino acids: CATSRDSGYWDGYTF. The CDR3 coding sequence is TGTGCCACCAGCAGAGATAGCGGGTATTGGGACGGCTACACCTTC.

V gene TRBV18 combines with J gene TRBJ2-3; D gene unclear. The CDR3 covers 13 residues. Germline-derived CDR1 and CDR2 are KGHSH and LQKENI. Trimming shortened V by 5 bases and J by 3 bases, and 9 bases separated the two germline ends. The CDR3 is CASSSAQTDTQYF. The CDR3 DNA sequence: TGTGCCAGCTCATCTGCGCAAACAGATACGCAGTATTTT.

The chain employs TRBV5-8 and TRBJ1-5, with 11 bases matching TRBD1. V was clipped by 4 bases and J by 0 bases; unmatched bases: 9. Germline lookup yields CDR1 SGHTS and CDR2 YDEGEE. CDR3 length equals 18 residues. The CDR3 sequence is CASSPRDRGSYSNQPQHF. CDR3 coding DNA: TGTGCCAGCAGCCCTAGGGACAGGGGGTCTTATAGCAATCAGCCCCAGCATTTT.

This clone has a single count. The chain employs TRBV5-1 and TRBJ2-1; 9 nucleotides line up with TRBD2. The CDR3 totals 15 residues. V gave up 0 bases and J gave up 8 bases; unmatched junction bases: 6. Germline V gives CDR1 SGHRS, CDR2 YFSETQ. CDR3 in amino acids: CASSLVIAGDDEQFF. The CDR3 DNA reads TGCGCCAGCAGCTTGGTAATAGCGGGAGATGATGAGCAGTTCTTC.

The gene calls are TRBV29-1 and TRBJ2-3; 8 nucleotides line up with TRBD1. Germline V gene sequence: CDR1 SQVTM, CDR2 ANQGSEA. This CDR3 contains 13 residues. V was pared by 6 bases and J by 2 bases, with 4 bases of the junction left unmatched. CDR3 region: CSVDRGYTDTQYF. As DNA, the CDR3 is TGCAGCGTCGACAGGGGTTACACAGATACGCAGTATTTT.

The chain employs TRBV3-1 (or the pseudogene TRBV3-2) and TRBJ2-7, with a weak D call TRBD2 (6 bases). There are 14 residues in the CDR3. The ends were cut back, 4 bases at V and 6 bases at J, with 16 bases in the middle. Germline V gene sequence: CDR1 LGHDT, CDR2 YNNKEL (reference sequence). CDR3 protein: CASSLLAVRGEQYF. CDR3 coding DNA: TGTGCCAGCAGCCTCTTAGCGGTTAGGGGCGAGCAGTACTTC.

The gene calls are TRBV3-1 (or the pseudogene TRBV3-2) and TRBJ2-3; 7 bases agree with TRBD1. The CDR3 has 16 residues. V shed 4 bases and J 0 bases; nucleotides not matched to a gene: 7. CDR1 and CDR2 from the germline V gene are LGHDT and YNNKEL (reference sequence). CDR3 bases: TGTGCCAGCAGCCTTACCGGGACAGCGAGCACAGATACGCAGTATTTT. It encodes CASSLTGTASTDTQYF.